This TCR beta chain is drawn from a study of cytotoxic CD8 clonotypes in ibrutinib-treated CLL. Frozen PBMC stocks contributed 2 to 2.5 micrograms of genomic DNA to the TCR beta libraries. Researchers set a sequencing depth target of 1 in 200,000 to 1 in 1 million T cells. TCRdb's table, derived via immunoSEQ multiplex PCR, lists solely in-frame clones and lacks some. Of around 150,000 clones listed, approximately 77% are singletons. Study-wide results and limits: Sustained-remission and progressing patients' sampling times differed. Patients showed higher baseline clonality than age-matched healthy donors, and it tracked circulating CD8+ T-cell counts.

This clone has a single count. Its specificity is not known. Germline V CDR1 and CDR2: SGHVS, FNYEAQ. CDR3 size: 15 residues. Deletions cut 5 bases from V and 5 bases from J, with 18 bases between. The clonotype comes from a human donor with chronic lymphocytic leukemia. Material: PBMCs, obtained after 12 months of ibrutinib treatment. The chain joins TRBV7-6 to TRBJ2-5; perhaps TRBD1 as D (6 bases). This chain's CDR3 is CASSKQGSKGETQYF. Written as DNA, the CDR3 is TGTGCCAGCAGCAAGCAGGGGAGTAAAGGGGAGACCCAGTACTTC. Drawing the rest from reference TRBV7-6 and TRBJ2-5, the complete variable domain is GAGVSQSPRYKVTKRGQDVALRCDPISGHVSLYWYRQALGQGPEFLTYFNYEAQQDKSGLPNDRFSAERPEGSISTLTIQRTEQRDSAMYRCASSKQGSKGETQYFGPGTRLLVL.